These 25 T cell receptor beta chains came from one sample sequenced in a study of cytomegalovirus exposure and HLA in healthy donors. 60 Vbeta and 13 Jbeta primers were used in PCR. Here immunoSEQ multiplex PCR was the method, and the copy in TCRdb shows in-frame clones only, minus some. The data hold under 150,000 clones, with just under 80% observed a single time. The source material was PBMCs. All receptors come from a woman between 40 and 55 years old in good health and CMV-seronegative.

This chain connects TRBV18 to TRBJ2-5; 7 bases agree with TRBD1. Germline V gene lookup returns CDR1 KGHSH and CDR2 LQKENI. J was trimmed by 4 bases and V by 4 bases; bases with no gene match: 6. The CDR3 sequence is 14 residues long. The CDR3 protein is CASSQDRVRETQYF. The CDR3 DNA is TGTGCCAGCTCACAAGACAGGGTGCGAGAGACCCAGTACTTC.

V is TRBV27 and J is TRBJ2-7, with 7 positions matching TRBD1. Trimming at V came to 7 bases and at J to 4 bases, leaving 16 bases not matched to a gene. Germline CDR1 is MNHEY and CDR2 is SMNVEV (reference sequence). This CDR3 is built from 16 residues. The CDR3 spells CASISRWTGASYEQYF. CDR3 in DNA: TGTGCCAGCATCTCCCGGTGGACAGGAGCGTCTTACGAGCAGTACTTC.

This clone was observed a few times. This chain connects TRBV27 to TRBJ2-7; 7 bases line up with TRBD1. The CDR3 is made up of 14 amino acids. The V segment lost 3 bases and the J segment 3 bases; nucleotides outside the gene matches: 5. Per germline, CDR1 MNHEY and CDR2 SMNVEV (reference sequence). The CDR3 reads CASSFGTENYEQYF. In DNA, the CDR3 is TGTGCCAGCAGTTTCGGGACAGAGAACTACGAGCAGTACTTC.

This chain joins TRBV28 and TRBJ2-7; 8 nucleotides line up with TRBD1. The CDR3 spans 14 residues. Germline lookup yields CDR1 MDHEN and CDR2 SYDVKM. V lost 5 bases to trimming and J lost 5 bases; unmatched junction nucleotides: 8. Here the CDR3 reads CASSLPDRGHEQYF. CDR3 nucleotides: TGTGCCAGCAGTCTCCCCGACAGGGGCCACGAGCAGTACTTC.

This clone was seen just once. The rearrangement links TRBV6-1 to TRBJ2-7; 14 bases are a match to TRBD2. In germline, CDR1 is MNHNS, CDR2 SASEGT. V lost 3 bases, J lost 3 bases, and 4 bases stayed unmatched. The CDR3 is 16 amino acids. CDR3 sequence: CASSELGLAGGYEQYF. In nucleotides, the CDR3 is TGTGCCAGCAGTGAGCTTGGACTAGCGGGAGGCTACGAGCAGTACTTC.

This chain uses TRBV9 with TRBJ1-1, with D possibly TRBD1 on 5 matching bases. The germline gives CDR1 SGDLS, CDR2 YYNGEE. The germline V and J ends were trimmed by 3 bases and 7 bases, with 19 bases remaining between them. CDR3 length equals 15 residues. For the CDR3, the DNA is TGTGCCAGCAGCGCCGGACCCTTGGGGCAGTTTGAAGCTTTCTTT. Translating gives CASSAGPLGQFEAFF.

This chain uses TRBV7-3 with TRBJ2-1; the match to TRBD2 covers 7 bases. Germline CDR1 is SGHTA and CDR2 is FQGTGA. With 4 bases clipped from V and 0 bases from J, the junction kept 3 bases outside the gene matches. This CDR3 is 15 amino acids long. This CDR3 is CASSWGGNSYNEQFF. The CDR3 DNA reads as TGTGCCAGCAGCTGGGGGGGGAACTCCTACAATGAGCAGTTCTTC.

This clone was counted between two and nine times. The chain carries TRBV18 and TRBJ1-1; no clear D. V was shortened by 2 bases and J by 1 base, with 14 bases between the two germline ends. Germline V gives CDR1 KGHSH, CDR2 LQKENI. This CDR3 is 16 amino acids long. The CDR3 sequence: CASSPSRVTGNTEAFF. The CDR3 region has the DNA TGTGCCAGCTCACCATCTCGCGTCACGGGGAACACTGAAGCTTTCTTT.

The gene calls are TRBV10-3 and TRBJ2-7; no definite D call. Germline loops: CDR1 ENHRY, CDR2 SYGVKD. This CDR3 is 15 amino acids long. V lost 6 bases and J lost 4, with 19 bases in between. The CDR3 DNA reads TGTGCCATCAGGCCCGATAGGAGTTCTGGGTACGAGCAGTACTTC. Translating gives CAIRPDRSSGYEQYF.

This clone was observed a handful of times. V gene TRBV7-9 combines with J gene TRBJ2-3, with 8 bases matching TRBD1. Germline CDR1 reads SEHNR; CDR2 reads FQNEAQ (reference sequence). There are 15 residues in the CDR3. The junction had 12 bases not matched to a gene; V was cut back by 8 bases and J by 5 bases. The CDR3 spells CASGGGQGAEDTQYF. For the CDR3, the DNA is TGTGCCAGCGGAGGCGGGCAGGGGGCAGAAGATACGCAGTATTTT.

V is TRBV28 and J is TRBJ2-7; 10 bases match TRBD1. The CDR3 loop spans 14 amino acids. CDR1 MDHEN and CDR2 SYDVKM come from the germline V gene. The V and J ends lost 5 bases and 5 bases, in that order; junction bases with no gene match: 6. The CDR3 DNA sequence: TGTGCCAGCAGTCCGGGACAGGGGAACGACGAGCAGTACTTC. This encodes CASSPGQGNDEQYF.

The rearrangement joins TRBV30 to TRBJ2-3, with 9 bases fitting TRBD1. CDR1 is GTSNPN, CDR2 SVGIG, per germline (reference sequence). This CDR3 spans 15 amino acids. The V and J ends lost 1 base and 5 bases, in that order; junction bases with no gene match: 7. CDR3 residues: CAWSANRGLGDTQYF. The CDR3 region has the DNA TGTGCCTGGAGTGCCAACAGGGGGCTTGGAGATACGCAGTATTTT. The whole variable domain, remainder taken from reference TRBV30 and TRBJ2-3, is SQTIHQWPATLVQPVGSPLSLECTVEGTSNPNLYWYRQAAGRGLQLLFYSVGIGQISSEVPQNLSASRPQDRQFILSSKKLLLSDSGFYLCAWSANRGLGDTQYFGPGTRLTVL.

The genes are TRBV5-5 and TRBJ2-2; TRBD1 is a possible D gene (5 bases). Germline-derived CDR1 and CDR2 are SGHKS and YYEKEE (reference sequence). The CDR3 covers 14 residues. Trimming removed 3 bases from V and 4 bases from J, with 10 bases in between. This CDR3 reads CASSSRQITGELFF. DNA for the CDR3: TGTGCCAGCAGCTCAAGACAGATCACCGGGGAGCTGTTTTTT.

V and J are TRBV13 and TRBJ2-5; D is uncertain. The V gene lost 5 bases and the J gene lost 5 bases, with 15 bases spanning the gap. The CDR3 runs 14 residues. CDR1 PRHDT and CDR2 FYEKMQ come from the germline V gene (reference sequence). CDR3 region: CASSLKTLEETQYF. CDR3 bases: TGTGCCAGCAGCCTGAAGACCCTGGAGGAGACCCAGTACTTC.

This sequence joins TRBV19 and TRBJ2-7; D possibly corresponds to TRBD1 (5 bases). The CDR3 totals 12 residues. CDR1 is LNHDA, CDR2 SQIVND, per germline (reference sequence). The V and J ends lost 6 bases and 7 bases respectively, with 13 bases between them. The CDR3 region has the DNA TGTGCCAGTAGCGTGGGGTCAGGGGAGCAGTACTTC. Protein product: CASSVGSGEQYF.

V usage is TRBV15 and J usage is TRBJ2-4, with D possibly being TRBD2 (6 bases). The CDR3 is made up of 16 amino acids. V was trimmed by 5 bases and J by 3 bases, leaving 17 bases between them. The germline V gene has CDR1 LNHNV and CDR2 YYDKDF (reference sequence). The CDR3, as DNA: TGTGCCACCAGCCGATCCCCGGAGGGGAGCAAAAACATTCAGTACTTC. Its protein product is CATSRSPEGSKNIQYF. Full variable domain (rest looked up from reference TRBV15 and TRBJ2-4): DAMVIQNPRYQVTQFGKPVTLSCSQTLNHNVMYWYQQKSSQAPKLLFHYYDKDFNNEADTPDNFQSRRPNTSFCFLDIRSPGLGDTAMYLCATSRSPEGSKNIQYFGAGTRLSVL.

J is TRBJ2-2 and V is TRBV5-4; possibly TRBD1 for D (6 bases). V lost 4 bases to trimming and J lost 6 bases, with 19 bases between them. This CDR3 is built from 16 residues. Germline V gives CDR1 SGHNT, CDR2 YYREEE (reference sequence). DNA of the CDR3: TGTGCCAGCAGCCTAGGCCCGGACAGAATCTCCGGGGAGCTGTTTTTT. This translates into CASSLGPDRISGELFF.

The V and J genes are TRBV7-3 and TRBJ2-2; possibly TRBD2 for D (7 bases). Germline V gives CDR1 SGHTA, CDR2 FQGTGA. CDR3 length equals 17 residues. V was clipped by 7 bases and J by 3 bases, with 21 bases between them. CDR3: CASKDIGGAEDTGELFF. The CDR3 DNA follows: TGTGCCAGCAAGGATATAGGGGGGGCCGAGGACACCGGGGAGCTGTTTTTT.

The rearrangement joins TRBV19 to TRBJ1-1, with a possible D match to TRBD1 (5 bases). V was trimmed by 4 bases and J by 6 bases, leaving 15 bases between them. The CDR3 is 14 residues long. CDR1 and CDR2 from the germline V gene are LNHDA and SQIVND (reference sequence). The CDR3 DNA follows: TGTGCCAGTAGTAGGTCCGGGGGTGGGGCTGAAGCTTTCTTT. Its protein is CASSRSGGGAEAFF.

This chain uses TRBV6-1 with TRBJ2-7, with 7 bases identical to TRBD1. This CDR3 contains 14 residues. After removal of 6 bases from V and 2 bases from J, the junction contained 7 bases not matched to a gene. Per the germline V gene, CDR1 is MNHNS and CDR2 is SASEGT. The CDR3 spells CASSAGDSTYEQYF. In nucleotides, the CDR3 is TGTGCCAGCAGCGCCGGGGACAGCACCTACGAGCAGTACTTC.

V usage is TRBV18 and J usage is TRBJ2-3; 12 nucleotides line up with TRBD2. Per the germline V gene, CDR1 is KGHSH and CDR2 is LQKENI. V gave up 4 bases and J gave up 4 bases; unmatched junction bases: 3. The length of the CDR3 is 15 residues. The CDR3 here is CASSQTSGRADTQYF. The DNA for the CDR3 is TGTGCCAGCTCACAGACTAGCGGGAGAGCAGATACGCAGTATTTT. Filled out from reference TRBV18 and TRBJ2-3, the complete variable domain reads NAGVMQNPRHLVRRRGQEARLRCSPMKGHSHVYWYRQLPEEGLKFMVYLQKENIIDESGMPKERFSAEFPKEGPSILRIQQVVRGDSAAYFCASSQTSGRADTQYFGPGTRLTVL.

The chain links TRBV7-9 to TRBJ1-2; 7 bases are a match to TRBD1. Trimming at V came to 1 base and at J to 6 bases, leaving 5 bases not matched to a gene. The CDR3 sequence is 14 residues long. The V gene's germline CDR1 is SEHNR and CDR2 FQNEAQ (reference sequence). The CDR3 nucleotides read TGTGCCAGCAGCTTAGTAGGGACAGCAAATGGCTACACCTTC. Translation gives CASSLVGTANGYTF.

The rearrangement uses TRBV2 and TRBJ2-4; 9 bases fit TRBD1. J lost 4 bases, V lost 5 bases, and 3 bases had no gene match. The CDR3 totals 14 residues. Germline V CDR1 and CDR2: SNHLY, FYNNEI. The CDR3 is CASSTTGGKNIQYF. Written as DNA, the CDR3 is TGTGCCAGCAGTACGACAGGGGGTAAAAACATTCAGTACTTC.

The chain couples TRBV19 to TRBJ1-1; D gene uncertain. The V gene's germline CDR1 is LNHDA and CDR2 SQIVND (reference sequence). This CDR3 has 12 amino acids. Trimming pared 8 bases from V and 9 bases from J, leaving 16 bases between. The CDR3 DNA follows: TGTGCCAGTGTAGCCCCTCCGGGAAAAGCTTTCTTT. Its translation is CASVAPPGKAFF.

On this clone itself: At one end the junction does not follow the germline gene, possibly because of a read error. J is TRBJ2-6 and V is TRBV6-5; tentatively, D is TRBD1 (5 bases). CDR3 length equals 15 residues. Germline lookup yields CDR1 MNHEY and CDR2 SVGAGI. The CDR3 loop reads CASSGVNSGANGLTF. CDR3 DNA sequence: TGTGCCAGCAGTGGAGTAAACTCTGGGGCCAACGGCCTGACTTTC.